This T cell receptor (beta chain) was sequenced in a study of post-analysis software for immune sequencing data. At the level of the study: The cohort encompassed relapsing-remitting, secondary progressive and progressive-relapsing multiple sclerosis disease courses. Findings and limits, study-wide: In patients, about five TRBV segments were more frequent than in controls, with TRBV5-6, TRBV5-1 and TRBV20-1 among them. Multiple sclerosis was associated with a significant reduction in normalized Chao1 diversity relative to controls.

In this sample, this clonotype turned up a few times. Its specificity is unknown. Presence of unique molecular identifiers characterized the TCR beta cDNA libraries. TCRdb independently ran MiXCR on the PCR reads; one entry per CDR3 protein. The data contain 750,000 to 950,000 distinct CDR3 sequences, around 42% of them singletons. The CDR3 extends over 16 amino acids. CDR1 is SEHNR and CDR2 is FQNEAQ in the germline V gene (reference sequence). The chain joins TRBV7-9 to TRBJ2-7, with D maybe TRBD1 (6 bases). Gene TRBJ2-5 matches the end of the DNA better, so the J call may be wrong. This clonotype was sampled from a girl aged 5-17 years with multiple sclerosis. Sample: blood. CDR3 protein: CASSFQHRERSETQYF. The CDR3 DNA follows: TGTGCCAGCAGCTTCCAGCACAGGGAGAGGTCTGAGACCCAGTACTTC.